The rows below give T cell receptor beta chains drawn from one sample of a study of blood T cell repertoires in COVID-19. Some clones are missing from TCRdb's copy, which holds only in-frame ones; the method was immunoSEQ multiplex PCR. The sample has almost 500,000 clones, around nine tenths seen once; the top ten hold approximately 8%. Sequencing used PBMCs or T cells enriched from blood (not recorded which). Every receptor here comes from a woman in her fifties or sixties who had recovered from COVID-19. The CDR3 runs from the conserved cysteine through the conserved F or W. Each record gives: CDR3 DNA, CDR3 protein, V gene, clone size, J gene, D gene. A D gene is named only where the DNA matches it firmly. Clone size appears in some rows only: once, few, many, or a class for an expanded clone.

CDR3nt: TGCGCCAGCACCAGGACAGGGGGGATGAACACTGAAGCTTTCTTT
CDR3aa: CASTRTGGMNTEAFF
v_gene: TRBV5-1
abundance: -
j_gene: TRBJ1-1
d_gene: TRBD1

CDR3nt: TGTGCCAGCAGCGCGGACAGGATGGTCCTCTCTGGGGCCAACGTCCTGACTTTC
CDR3aa: CASSADRMVLSGANVLTF
v_gene: TRBV11-2
abundance: -
j_gene: TRBJ2-6
d_gene: TRBD1

CDR3nt: TGTGCCAGCAGCACACGAGAGAGGCAGTACAATGAGCAGTTCTTC
CDR3aa: CASSTRERQYNEQFF
v_gene: TRBV9
abundance: -
j_gene: TRBJ2-1
d_gene: -

CDR3nt: TGCAGCGTTGTAGGGGTTTCCTACGAGCAGTACTTC
CDR3aa: CSVVGVSYEQYF
v_gene: TRBV29-1
abundance: -
j_gene: TRBJ2-7
d_gene: -

CDR3nt: TGTGCCATCCTCACAGATACGCAGTATTTT
CDR3aa: CAILTDTQYF
v_gene: TRBV10-3
abundance: -
j_gene: TRBJ2-3
d_gene: -

CDR3nt: TGCGCCAGCAGCTCCAGGGGTACCGGGGAGCTGTTTTTT
CDR3aa: CASSSRGTGELFF
v_gene: TRBV4-1
abundance: -
j_gene: TRBJ2-2
d_gene: -

CDR3nt: TGTGCCAGCAGCCTTAGCGGGGGGGCTGGGGCCAACGTCCTGACTTTC
CDR3aa: CASSLSGGAGANVLTF
v_gene: TRBV7-7
abundance: -
j_gene: TRBJ2-6
d_gene: TRBD2

CDR3nt: TGTGCCAACAAGCGGGGGGTCTACAATGAGCAGTTCTTC
CDR3aa: CANKRGVYNEQFF
v_gene: TRBV2
abundance: -
j_gene: TRBJ2-1
d_gene: TRBD2

CDR3nt: TGTGCCATCACCGTCGGGACAGACACTGAAGCTTTCTTT
CDR3aa: CAITVGTDTEAFF
v_gene: TRBV10-3
abundance: -
j_gene: TRBJ1-1
d_gene: TRBD1

CDR3nt: TGTGCCACCAGCAGAGGCCCCGACAGGGGACCTCCTGGCTACACCTTC
CDR3aa: CATSRGPDRGPPGYTF
v_gene: TRBV15
abundance: -
j_gene: TRBJ1-2
d_gene: TRBD1

CDR3nt: TGTGCCAGCAGCGCCCGAGCAACTAATGAAAAACTGTTTTTT
CDR3aa: CASSARATNEKLFF
v_gene: TRBV9
abundance: -
j_gene: TRBJ1-4
d_gene: -

CDR3nt: TGTGCCAGCAGTGACTTAGCGGGGGGGCCAATCGGGACCCAGTACTTC
CDR3aa: CASSDLAGGPIGTQYF
v_gene: TRBV2
abundance: -
j_gene: TRBJ2-5
d_gene: TRBD2

CDR3nt: TGTGCCACCAGTGACAGTCGACAGGGAGGCAATCAGCCCCAGCATTTT
CDR3aa: CATSDSRQGGNQPQHF
v_gene: TRBV24-1
abundance: few
j_gene: TRBJ1-5
d_gene: TRBD1

CDR3nt: TGTGCCACCAGTGAGTCCCGGGTGAGCTATGGCTACACCTTC
CDR3aa: CATSESRVSYGYTF
v_gene: TRBV24-1
abundance: -
j_gene: TRBJ1-2
d_gene: -

CDR3nt: TGTGCCAGCAGCTGGACAGGGTCCAGCGAGCAGTACTTC
CDR3aa: CASSWTGSSEQYF
v_gene: TRBV5-5
abundance: few
j_gene: TRBJ2-7
d_gene: TRBD1

CDR3nt: TGTGCCAGCAGTTTATCTTGGAGTCAGCCCCAGCATTTT
CDR3aa: CASSLSWSQPQHF
v_gene: TRBV27
abundance: -
j_gene: TRBJ1-5
d_gene: -

CDR3nt: TGTGCCAGCTCAACGGACAGGGACTCACCCCTCCACTTT
CDR3aa: CASSTDRDSPLHF
v_gene: TRBV18
abundance: -
j_gene: TRBJ1-6
d_gene: TRBD1

CDR3nt: TGTGCCAGCAGCTTACAGGGGGCGGGCTATGGCTACACCTTC
CDR3aa: CASSLQGAGYGYTF
v_gene: TRBV3-1/TRBV3-2
abundance: -
j_gene: TRBJ1-2
d_gene: TRBD1

CDR3nt: TGCGCCAGCAGCTTGGGTGGGACAGCTTCCTACGAGCAGTACTTC
CDR3aa: CASSLGGTASYEQYF
v_gene: TRBV5-1
abundance: -
j_gene: TRBJ2-7
d_gene: TRBD1

CDR3nt: TGTGCTAGTGGTTTGGAGGACAGGGTGTACTTC
CDR3aa: CASGLEDRVYF
v_gene: TRBV12-5
abundance: -
j_gene: TRBJ2-4
d_gene: TRBD1

CDR3nt: TGTGCCAGCAGTTTTGTCGTAGGGACAGGCGTTAATTCACCCCTCCACTTT
CDR3aa: CASSFVVGTGVNSPLHF
v_gene: TRBV28
abundance: -
j_gene: TRBJ1-6
d_gene: TRBD1

CDR3nt: TGCGCCAGCAGCTTCCGGGGGGCTAGCACAGATACGCAGTATTTT
CDR3aa: CASSFRGASTDTQYF
v_gene: TRBV5-1
abundance: -
j_gene: TRBJ2-3
d_gene: -

CDR3nt: TGTGCCAGCAGCTTACAGGGGGCCAGAACTGAAGCTTTCTTT
CDR3aa: CASSLQGARTEAFF
v_gene: TRBV7-2
abundance: once
j_gene: TRBJ1-1
d_gene: TRBD1

CDR3nt: TGTGCCAGTAGTATGGGGCAGGGGTATACCGGGGAGCTGTTTTTT
CDR3aa: CASSMGQGYTGELFF
v_gene: TRBV19
abundance: -
j_gene: TRBJ2-2
d_gene: -

CDR3nt: TGTGCCAGCAGCTCGGATGGGACAGGCCGGTGGGGTTACGAGCAGTACTTC
CDR3aa: CASSSDGTGRWGYEQYF
v_gene: TRBV5-6
abundance: -
j_gene: TRBJ2-7
d_gene: TRBD1

CDR3nt: TGTGCCAGCAGCGTAGGTGGACAGATCAATCAGCCCCAGCATTTT
CDR3aa: CASSVGGQINQPQHF
v_gene: TRBV9
abundance: -
j_gene: TRBJ1-5
d_gene: -

CDR3nt: TGTGCCACCGCGTATCAAGAGGCCCAGTACTTC
CDR3aa: CATAYQEAQYF
v_gene: TRBV24-1
abundance: once
j_gene: TRBJ2-5
d_gene: -

CDR3nt: TGTGCCAGCAGCGTAGCGGCGGACTCCACTAACTATGGCTACACCTTC
CDR3aa: CASSVAADSTNYGYTF
v_gene: TRBV9
abundance: -
j_gene: TRBJ1-2
d_gene: -

CDR3nt: TGTGCCAGCAGTTCCTTCACAGATACGCAGTATTTT
CDR3aa: CASSSFTDTQYF
v_gene: TRBV6-5
abundance: -
j_gene: TRBJ2-3
d_gene: -

CDR3nt: TGTGCCAGCAGCCAATTACAGGGGGCCTATGGCTACACCTTC
CDR3aa: CASSQLQGAYGYTF
v_gene: TRBV5-4
abundance: -
j_gene: TRBJ1-2
d_gene: TRBD1

CDR3nt: TGTGCCAGCAGCTTGGGAGGGACAGGGGGCACCGGGGAGCTGTTTTTT
CDR3aa: CASSLGGTGGTGELFF
v_gene: TRBV5-4
abundance: -
j_gene: TRBJ2-2
d_gene: TRBD1

CDR3nt: TGCGCCAGCAGCCAAGCCACAGGCATCTATGGCTACACCTTC
CDR3aa: CASSQATGIYGYTF
v_gene: TRBV4-1
abundance: -
j_gene: TRBJ1-2
d_gene: -

CDR3nt: TGTGCCAGCAGCCCGGGGGGGGGACAGCCTCGGAATCAGCCCCAGCATTTT
CDR3aa: CASSPGGGQPRNQPQHF
v_gene: TRBV5-5
abundance: -
j_gene: TRBJ1-5
d_gene: TRBD1

CDR3nt: TGTGCCAGCAGTGAAGAAGCTTCCGGGAGTAATACAGGGGGCTTAAGCACAGATACGCAGTATTTT
CDR3aa: CASSEEASGSNTGGLSTDTQYF
v_gene: TRBV2
abundance: -
j_gene: TRBJ2-3
d_gene: TRBD1

CDR3nt: TGTGCCAGCAGTTGGAGGACGGGGAACGGCAATCAGCCCCAGCATTTT
CDR3aa: CASSWRTGNGNQPQHF
v_gene: TRBV6-5
abundance: -
j_gene: TRBJ1-5
d_gene: -

CDR3nt: TGCGCCAGCAGCTTCCGGGGCGAGCAGTACTTC
CDR3aa: CASSFRGEQYF
v_gene: TRBV5-1
abundance: -
j_gene: TRBJ2-7
d_gene: -

CDR3nt: TGTGCCAGCACCCCGGACACGCGCTCTGGAAACACCATATATTTT
CDR3aa: CASTPDTRSGNTIYF
v_gene: TRBV25-1
abundance: few
j_gene: TRBJ1-3
d_gene: -

CDR3nt: TGTGCCAGCAGCGTAGCCGGGCTAGCGGGGGATACGCAGTATTTT
CDR3aa: CASSVAGLAGDTQYF
v_gene: TRBV9
abundance: -
j_gene: TRBJ2-3
d_gene: TRBD2

CDR3nt: TGTGCCACCAGTGATTTGCAGACTAGCGGGGGTGGCGGGGAGCTGTTTTTT
CDR3aa: CATSDLQTSGGGGELFF
v_gene: TRBV24-1
abundance: -
j_gene: TRBJ2-2
d_gene: TRBD2

CDR3nt: TGTGCCAGCAGTGGGCGACAGGGCCCTAATGAAAAACTGTTTTTT
CDR3aa: CASSGRQGPNEKLFF
v_gene: TRBV27
abundance: -
j_gene: TRBJ1-4
d_gene: TRBD1

CDR3nt: TGTGCCAGCAGTTTGGGACAGGGGTTGAGCTCCTATAATTCACCCCTCCACTTT
CDR3aa: CASSLGQGLSSYNSPLHF
v_gene: TRBV27
abundance: -
j_gene: TRBJ1-6
d_gene: TRBD1